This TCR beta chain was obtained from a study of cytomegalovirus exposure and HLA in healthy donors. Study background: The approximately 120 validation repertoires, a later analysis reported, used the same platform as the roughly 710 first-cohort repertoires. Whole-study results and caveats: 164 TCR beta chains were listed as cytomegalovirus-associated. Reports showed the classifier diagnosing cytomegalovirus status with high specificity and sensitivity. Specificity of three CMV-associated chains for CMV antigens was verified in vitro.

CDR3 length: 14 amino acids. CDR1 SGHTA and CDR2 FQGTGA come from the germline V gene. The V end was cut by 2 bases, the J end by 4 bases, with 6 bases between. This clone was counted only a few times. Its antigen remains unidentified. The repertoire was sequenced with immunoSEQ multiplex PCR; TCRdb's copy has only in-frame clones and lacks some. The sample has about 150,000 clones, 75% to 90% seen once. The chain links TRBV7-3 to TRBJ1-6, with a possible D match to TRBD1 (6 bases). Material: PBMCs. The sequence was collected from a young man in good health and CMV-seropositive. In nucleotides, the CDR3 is TGTGCCAGCAGCTTAGGGACATATAATTCACCCCTCCACTTT. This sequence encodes CASSLGTYNSPLHF.